The 21 T cell receptor beta chains listed next were all sequenced from one sample in a study of blood T cells in healthy people across ages. Using a J-beta primer mix together with a sample-barcoded 5' primer, a second PCR was run for roughly 7 to 12 cycles. TCRdb ran MiXCR on the 5' RACE reads and lists one entry per CDR3 protein. The sample lists approximately 1.5 million distinct CDR3 sequences; about 45% were seen once. Sequenced sample: blood. The receptors were gathered from a woman between 18 and 29 years old in good health.

The V and J genes are TRBV9 and TRBJ2-1; 10 bases fit TRBD1. Per germline, CDR1 SGDLS and CDR2 YYNGEE. The CDR3 contains 13 residues. The V segment lost 3 bases and the J segment 9 bases; nucleotides outside the gene matches: 3. CDR3 protein: CASSETGGLEQFF. CDR3 DNA sequence: TGTGCCAGCAGCGAGACAGGGGGCCTTGAGCAGTTCTTC.

The rearrangement links TRBV5-4 to TRBJ2-4; D is perhaps TRBD1 (5 bases). The CDR3 has 16 amino acids. Per germline, CDR1 SGHNT and CDR2 YYREEE (reference sequence). Between the trimmed V and J ends, which lost 0 bases and 3 bases, there was a span of 13 bases. The CDR3 loop is CASSLAQGMGKNIQYF. CDR3 bases: TGTGCCAGCAGCTTGGCCCAGGGTATGGGCAAAAACATTCAGTACTTC. The entire variable domain, with the rest obtained from reference TRBV5-4 and TRBJ2-4, is as follows: ETGVTQSPTHLIKTRGQQVTLRCSSQSGHNTVSWYQQALGQGPQFIFQYYREEENGRGNFPPRFSGLQFPNYSSELNVNALELDDSALYLCASSLAQGMGKNIQYFGAGTRLSVL.

This clonotype was observed a few times. The chain recombines TRBV29-1 with TRBJ1-2, with D maybe TRBD1 (5 bases). Trimming pared 0 bases from V and 6 bases from J, leaving 14 bases between. The CDR3 has 14 residues. Germline V gene lookup returns CDR1 SQVTM and CDR2 ANQGSEA. In nucleotides, the CDR3 is TGCAGCGTTGAAGATCGAGGGGATAGGAATGGCTACACCTTC. It specifies CSVEDRGDRNGYTF.

This chain connects TRBV6-1 to TRBJ2-5; tentative D call: TRBD2 (5 bases). The CDR3 consists of 15 residues. Trimming shortened V by 3 bases and J by 0 bases, and 11 bases separated the two germline ends. The V gene's germline CDR1 is MNHNS and CDR2 SASEGT. CDR3 region: CASSEMGEDQETQYF. In nucleotides, the CDR3 is TGTGCCAGCAGTGAGATGGGAGAGGACCAAGAGACCCAGTACTTC.

The chain is built from TRBV27 and TRBJ2-5, with 12 bases matching TRBD2. The J call may be in error: the DNA end matches TRBJ2-7 better. From germline, CDR1 is MNHEY and CDR2 SMNVEV (reference sequence). The CDR3 is 15 residues long. CDR3 region: CASSFRGLAGYEQYF. CDR3 in DNA: TGTGCCAGCAGTTTTCGGGGACTAGCGGGCTACGAGCAGTACTTC.

The rearrangement joins TRBV10-2 to TRBJ2-3; TRBD1 aligns across 9 bases. The CDR3 spans 15 residues. V lost 7 bases and J lost 3; bases outside the gene matches: 8. Germline CDR1 reads WSHSY; CDR2 reads SAAADI. The CDR3 sequence is CASIRRDRETDTQYF. CDR3 bases: TGCGCCAGCATCCGCCGGGACAGGGAAACAGATACGCAGTATTTT.

The chain has TRBV9 and TRBJ2-7; no clear D. CDR3 length: 13 amino acids. Trimming removed 4 bases from V and 3 bases from J, with 11 bases in between. The germline V gene has CDR1 SGDLS and CDR2 YYNGEE. CDR3 sequence (DNA): TGTGCCAGCAGCCCGACGGTGCGCTACGAGCAGTACTTC. This sequence encodes CASSPTVRYEQYF.

This clonotype was seen repeatedly, ten times or more. This chain links TRBV5-1 with TRBJ2-1, with D tentatively TRBD2 (5 bases). V lost 0 bases to trimming and J lost 5 bases, with 12 bases between them. This CDR3 region has 15 residues. The germline V gene encodes CDR1 SGHRS and CDR2 YFSETQ. CDR3 bases: TGCGCCAGCAGCTTGGCTGGTCTAGCTGACAATGAGCAGTTCTTC. Encoded protein: CASSLAGLADNEQFF.

This clonotype showed up just a few times. This chain links TRBV21-1 with TRBJ2-7; TRBD2 is the table's D call, not checked against the DNA. TRBV21-1 is noted as a pseudogene. The CDR3 loop spans 14 amino acids. The CDR3 nucleotides are TGTGCCCGCCTGACTAGCGGGGCCTCCTACGAGCAGTACTTC. Protein product: CARLTSGASYEQYF.

The chain uses TRBV5-4 and TRBJ2-3, with TRBD2 matching over 10 bases. V shed 4 bases, J shed 6 bases, and the junction held 8 bases outside the gene matches. This CDR3 is 15 amino acids long. The germline gives CDR1 SGHNT, CDR2 YYREEE (reference sequence). The CDR3 region is CASSRSGGVGDTQYF. CDR3 nucleotides: TGTGCCAGCAGCAGAAGCGGGGGGGTTGGGGATACGCAGTATTTT.

The chain employs TRBV6-2 or TRBV6-3 and TRBJ2-1, with a possible D match to TRBD1 (5 bases). Germline V gene data show CDR1 as MNHEY and CDR2 as SVGEGT. V was cut by 2 bases and J by 1 base, with 21 bases left in between. The CDR3 covers 19 residues. The CDR3 region is CASSYIFFAFSGSYNEQFF. The CDR3 DNA reads TGTGCCAGCAGTTACATATTTTTCGCGTTTTCAGGGTCCTACAATGAGCAGTTCTTC.

The chain combines TRBV6-6 with TRBJ2-1; unclear D gene. The CDR3 totals 13 residues. Germline V gene sequence: CDR1 MNHNY, CDR2 SVGAGI (reference sequence). Trimming cost V 2 bases and J 10 bases, with 12 bases left between them. CDR3 loop: CASSYVLTGEQFF. The CDR3, as DNA: TGTGCCAGCAGTTACGTACTGACTGGGGAGCAGTTCTTC.

The genes are TRBV5-1 and TRBJ2-3, with 11 bases matching TRBD1. CDR1 is SGHRS and CDR2 is YFSETQ in the germline V gene. Trimming took 1 base from V and 5 from J; bases not matched to a gene: 3. This CDR3 has 15 amino acids. CDR3: CASSLPGTGGDTQYF. The CDR3, as DNA: TGCGCCAGCAGCTTGCCTGGGACAGGGGGAGATACGCAGTATTTT. Combining the CDR3 with reference TRBV5-1 and TRBJ2-3 gives the whole variable domain KAGVTQTPRYLIKTRGQQVTLSCSPISGHRSVSWYQQTPGQGLQFLFEYFSETQRNKGNFPGRFSGRQFSNSRSEMNVSTLELGDSALYLCASSLPGTGGDTQYFGPGTRLTVL.

This clonotype was seen a few times. The chain has TRBV7-9 and TRBJ2-7; TRBD1 aligns across 7 bases. J gave up 3 bases and V 4 bases, and 3 bases lay outside the gene matches. Germline V lookup: CDR1 SEHNR, CDR2 FQNEAQ (reference sequence). The length of the CDR3 is 13 residues. The CDR3: CASSSWDSYEQYF. As DNA, the CDR3 is TGTGCCAGCAGCTCCTGGGACAGCTACGAGCAGTACTTC.

J is TRBJ2-5 and V is TRBV15; 9 bases agree with TRBD1. The J segment lost 1 base and the V segment lost 3 bases, leaving 6 bases of the junction unmatched. The germline CDR1 and CDR2 sequences are LNHNV and YYDKDF (reference sequence). This CDR3 is 16 amino acids long. The CDR3 loop reads CATSRTDRGPQETQYF. The CDR3 nucleotides read TGTGCCACCAGCAGGACGGACAGGGGCCCCCAAGAGACCCAGTACTTC. Using reference TRBV15 and TRBJ2-5 for the parts outside the CDR3, the full variable domain is DAMVIQNPRYQVTQFGKPVTLSCSQTLNHNVMYWYQQKSSQAPKLLFHYYDKDFNNEADTPDNFQSRRPNTSFCFLDIRSPGLGDTAMYLCATSRTDRGPQETQYFGPGTRLLVL.

The chain has TRBV19 and TRBJ1-2, with 9 positions matching TRBD1. The V and J ends lost 4 bases and 4 bases, in that order; junction bases with no gene match: 7. The CDR3 is made up of 15 amino acids. Germline CDR1 LNHDA, CDR2 SQIVND (reference sequence). The CDR3, as DNA: TGTGCCAGTAGTACAACAGGGGGCGCAACCTATGGCTACACCTTC. Its translation: CASSTTGGATYGYTF.

This clonotype was observed a handful of times. J is TRBJ1-5 and V is TRBV28; D unclear. V was trimmed by 8 bases and J by 4 bases, leaving 9 bases between them. The CDR3 covers 12 residues. Germline CDR1 and CDR2: MDHEN and SYDVKM. The CDR3 coding sequence is TGTGCCAGCGGTCGGGAGAATCAGCCCCAGCATTTT. Its protein product is CASGRENQPQHF.

This clonotype came up many times. The genes are TRBV4-3 and TRBJ1-6; D gene uncertain. V lost 1 base to trimming and J lost 0 bases, with 4 bases between them. CDR3 length equals 15 residues. CDR1 is LGHNA, CDR2 YSLEER, per germline. This CDR3 reads CASSQGSSYNSPLHF. Here the CDR3 DNA reads TGCGCCAGCAGCCAAGGGAGCTCCTATAATTCACCCCTCCACTTT.

The V and J genes are TRBV7-8 and TRBJ2-3, with TRBD2 matching over 14 bases. V gave up 0 bases and J gave up 4 bases; unmatched junction bases: 6. CDR3 size: 18 residues. CDR1 and CDR2 from the germline V gene are SGHVS and FQNEAQ. The CDR3 protein is CASSLALTSGGAADTQYF. The DNA for the CDR3 is TGTGCCAGCAGCTTAGCGCTGACTAGCGGGGGGGCCGCAGATACGCAGTATTTT.

This clonotype was counted only a few times. The chain has TRBV12-3 or TRBV12-4 and TRBJ2-3; tentative D call: TRBD2 (5 bases). The V and J ends lost 3 bases and 6 bases respectively, with 10 bases between them. The CDR3 runs 13 residues. The CDR3 DNA reads TGTGCCAGCAGTTTCGATAGGAGGGATACGCAGTATTTT. Its translation: CASSFDRRDTQYF.

This clonotype occurred a few times. CDR3 residues: CASSQGGRAEAFF. The CDR3 nucleotides read TGTGCCAGCAGCCAAGGAGGGCGCGCTGAAGCTTTCTTT. The chain carries TRBV3-1 and TRBJ1-1; D remains ambiguous. This CDR3 comprises 13 residues. Trimming stripped 1 base from V and 6 bases from J, with 9 bases between. CDR1 LGHDT and CDR2 YNNKEL come from the germline V gene (reference sequence).